Each of the 15 T cell receptor beta chains below was sequenced from the same sample in a study of Ad26.COV2.S vaccination and SARS-CoV-2 variants. Stated treatment: roughly 18 received Ad26.COV2.S at low or high dose, single or two shots; about 5 received placebo; per-sample allocation not given. The investigators took samples on day 63 after the first vaccine or placebo injection. Here immunoSEQ multiplex PCR was the method, and the copy in TCRdb shows in-frame clones only, minus some. This sample has over 350,000 clones, with less than 90% found just once. Material: peripheral blood, obtained in a trial of Ad26.COV2.S vaccine versus placebo. The receptors stem from a person between 18 and 59 years old who received the Ad26.COV2.S COVID-19 vaccine or a placebo.

The table lists this clone with a count of one. The chain uses TRBV29-1 and TRBJ1-1; D remains unclear. Trimming left V 5 bases short and J 3 bases short, with 10 bases between. From germline, CDR1 is SQVTM and CDR2 ANQGSEA. This CDR3 spans 12 amino acids. CDR3 coding DNA: TGCAGCGTTAGGAGGCTTGACACTGAAGCTTTCTTT. Translating gives CSVRRLDTEAFF.

This clone has a handful of counts. The chain uses TRBV12-3 or TRBV12-4 and TRBJ1-6; TRBD1 is a possible D gene (5 bases). This CDR3 spans 11 amino acids. Trimming pared 4 bases from V and 10 bases from J, leaving 5 bases between. CDR3 DNA sequence: TGTGCCAGCAGTTGGGGGTCACCCCTCCACTTT. Residues: CASSWGSPLHF.

V usage is TRBV2 and J usage is TRBJ1-2; D uncertain. The V end lost 7 bases, the J end lost 3 bases, and 18 bases lay between the germline ends. Looked up from germline, CDR1 is SNHLY and CDR2 is FYNNEI. This CDR3 region has 15 residues. CDR3 DNA sequence: TGTGCCAGCAAGGGAAAGAACCCGCGCGACTATGGCTACACCTTC. It codes for CASKGKNPRDYGYTF.

J is TRBJ2-7 and V is TRBV5-1; 9 bases fit TRBD2. Germline V gene lookup returns CDR1 SGHRS and CDR2 YFSETQ. CDR3 size: 14 residues. V trimming: 2 bases; J trimming: 5 bases; junction bases outside the gene matches: 5. CDR3 nucleotide sequence: TGCGCCAGCAGCTTTGGACCTAGCGGGGACGAGCAGTACTTC. It translates to CASSFGPSGDEQYF.

The rearrangement joins TRBV6-6 to TRBJ1-1; TRBD1 matches 7 bases. CDR3 size: 15 residues. The V and J ends lost 5 bases and 5 bases, in that order; junction bases with no gene match: 11. CDR1 is MNHNY, CDR2 SVGAGI, per germline (reference sequence). CDR3 protein: CASSLGGQGGTEAFF. Here the CDR3 DNA reads TGTGCCAGCAGTCTAGGCGGGCAGGGGGGGACTGAAGCTTTCTTT.

The rearrangement links TRBV9 to TRBJ1-4; 7 bases align to TRBD1. The germline V gene has CDR1 SGDLS and CDR2 YYNGEE. V was clipped by 0 bases and J by 7 bases; unmatched bases: 9. The CDR3 sequence is 16 residues long. The CDR3 region is CASSVGRGGGGEKLFF. The CDR3 DNA reads TGTGCCAGCAGCGTAGGACGTGGAGGGGGCGGTGAAAAACTGTTTTTT.

The chain couples TRBV4-3 to TRBJ1-1; D remains unclear. The CDR3 is made up of 13 amino acids. V was pared by 0 bases and J by 8 bases, with 10 bases between. The V gene's germline CDR1 is LGHNA and CDR2 YSLEER. The CDR3 DNA is TGCGCCAGCAGCCAAGAATTACATGGAGAAGCTTTCTTT. The encoded protein is CASSQELHGEAFF.

This chain links TRBV4-1 with TRBJ2-2; 10 positions match TRBD2. The CDR3 extends over 16 amino acids. V was clipped by 4 bases and J by 1 base; unmatched bases: 3. The germline gives CDR1 MGHRA, CDR2 YSYEKL. The DNA of the CDR3 is TGCGCCAGCAGCCGTGGACTAGCGGAGAACACCGGGGAGCTGTTTTTT. Its translation: CASSRGLAENTGELFF.

The J gene is TRBJ1-1, the V gene TRBV4-1; perhaps TRBD1 as D (6 bases). Germline V gene sequence: CDR1 MGHRA, CDR2 YSYEKL. Trimming cost V 1 base and J 4 bases, with 19 bases left between them. The CDR3 is 17 amino acids. The DNA for the CDR3 is TGCGCCAGCAGCCAAGGGTGGGGCAGGGGATCTGGCACTGAAGCTTTCTTT. Its translation is CASSQGWGRGSGTEAFF.

J is TRBJ2-2 and V is TRBV6-6, with a tentative D call TRBD1 (6 bases). The CDR3 has 12 amino acids. V was trimmed by 8 bases and J by 6 bases, leaving 10 bases between them. CDR1 and CDR2 from the germline V gene are MNHNY and SVGAGI (reference sequence). This CDR3 reads CASSGESGELFF. CDR3 in DNA: TGTGCCAGCTCAGGGGAATCCGGGGAGCTGTTTTTT.

This sequence joins TRBV5-1 and TRBJ2-7; 8 bases line up with TRBD1. The CDR3 is made up of 14 amino acids. V was clipped by 4 bases and J by 1 base; unmatched bases: 4. Per the germline V gene, CDR1 is SGHRS and CDR2 is YFSETQ. The CDR3 DNA follows: TGCGCCAGCAGCCCGGACAGGGCTTCCTACGAGCAGTACTTC. The encoded protein is CASSPDRASYEQYF.

The chain carries TRBV4-3 and TRBJ2-1; weak D call: TRBD2 (6 bases). V lost 0 bases to trimming and J lost 10 bases, with 13 bases between them. CDR3 length: 14 amino acids. Germline CDR1 reads LGHNA; CDR2 reads YSLEER. The CDR3 coding sequence is TGCGCCAGCAGCCAAGATCTTAGCCGGGGGGAGCAGTTCTTC. It specifies CASSQDLSRGEQFF.

V and J are TRBV18 and TRBJ1-2; a possible D gene is TRBD1 (6 bases). CDR3 size: 15 residues. Per germline, CDR1 KGHSH and CDR2 LQKENI. Between the trimmed V and J ends, which lost 2 bases and 0 bases, there was a span of 10 bases. Here the CDR3 reads CASSPGTNTNYGYTF. CDR3 sequence (DNA): TGTGCCAGCTCACCAGGGACAAACACTAACTATGGCTACACCTTC. Full variable domain (remainder filled in from reference TRBV18 and TRBJ1-2): NAGVMQNPRHLVRRRGQEARLRCSPMKGHSHVYWYRQLPEEGLKFMVYLQKENIIDESGMPKERFSAEFPKEGPSILRIQQVVRGDSAAYFCASSPGTNTNYGYTFGSGTRLTVV.

The chain carries TRBV11-2 and TRBJ1-4, with 8 nucleotides matching TRBD1. Trimming cost V 4 bases and J 10 bases; bases outside gene matches: 11. Germline-derived CDR1 and CDR2 are SGHAT and FQNNGV. CDR3 length equals 15 residues. This chain's CDR3 is CASSSRIGQGGKLFF. As DNA, the CDR3 is TGTGCCAGCAGCTCTAGAATCGGACAGGGCGGAAAACTGTTTTTT.

The gene calls are TRBV6-5 and TRBJ1-1; the D is unclear. This CDR3 comprises 15 residues. The V gene lost 7 bases and the J gene lost 0 bases, with 15 bases spanning the gap. CDR1 is MNHEY and CDR2 is SVGAGI in the germline V gene. CDR3 bases: TGTGCCAGCACCACATTCCTCAGGATGAACACTGAAGCTTTCTTT. Amino acid sequence: CASTTFLRMNTEAFF.